This TCR beta chain was profiled in a study of T cells after yellow fever vaccination (dated by TCRdb to between 2018 and 2020). Concerning the study at large: The SMART-Seq v4 Ultra Low Input RNA kit was used to prepare libraries from fractions with low cell numbers. Two healthy male donors, one aged 18 to 30 and one aged 30 to 40 years, were included in the cohort. To track T-cell clones before and after primary and booster YFV17D yellow fever vaccination, bulk TCR alpha and beta repertoires were sequenced longitudinally. Blood was collected at multiple timepoints before and after primary and secondary immunization, and bulk PBMC replicates and cell subsets were isolated.

Study-level results and caveats: After the booster, most clones that had expanded after primary vaccination were detected again (about 95% of CD4 and around nine tenths of CD8), suggesting broad maintenance of memory. Compared with the primary T-cell response, the secondary T-cell response was faster but weaker, reaching its peak on day 5 rather than on day 15. A small share of clonotypes occurred in both CD4 and CD8 compartments, likely arising from convergent recombination. Because the study included only two donors, the extent to which the findings can be generalized is limited. Computational filtering was required because FACS-sorted repertoires could contain abundant contaminating clonotypes from the bulk population.

TCR cDNA was synthesized by 5'RACE template switching, through which a universal primer site and unique molecular identifiers were introduced. cDNA synthesis was primed from both the TCR alpha and TCR beta constant segments. Library amplification involved two PCR steps, and the second step added sample barcodes and sequencing adapters. Sequencing of libraries was done on Illumina HiSeq 2500 (2x100 bp) or NovaSeq (2x150 bp). As for the authors' bioinformatics: MIGEC was used to demultiplex reads and collapse the reads into UMI consensus sequences, and MiXCR was used for V(D)J alignment. Using edgeR on replicate PBMC samples, clonotypes were called vaccine-responding if FDR was below 0.01 and the log2 fold change was above 5 up to day 15. Each bulk clonotype was labeled CD4 or CD8 based on which sequenced repertoire, CD4 or CD8, contained the clonotype at higher abundance. TCRdb handled the public reads itself, with Q25 trimming in fastp and clone calling in MiXCR, and kept productive beta chains. Rows are unified per CDR3 protein, each entry keeping the most common DNA and genes. The V and J calls reflect TCRdb's pipeline rather than the authors' work. The sample table contains under 550,000 distinct CDR3 sequences; only one count was recorded for 20% to 25% of them. Jointly, the top ten make up about a sixth of the sample.

This specimen's treatment or condition label, interpreted: live attenuated yellow fever vaccine strain. Two biological replicates of bulk PBMCs were collected at each blood-draw timepoint. A standard Ficoll-Paque protocol was used to isolate PBMCs from peripheral blood. TriZol was used to extract RNA from bulk PBMCs, CD4 and CD8 fractions, and dextramer-positive and dextramer-negative fractions. Per the germline V gene, SGHRS is the CDR1 and YFSETQ is the CDR2. The CDR3 has 14 amino acids, counting the end cysteine and valine. The retained sequence is limited to the CDR3, 42 bases, with the frame set at the first base. The junction carries 14 bases between V and J, which are trimmed by 4 bases and 3 bases respectively. Comment on this clonotype: This clone's antigen is unknown. No clone much larger than this one lies a single base away; base qualities are absent.

This receptor was identified in a man aged 18 to 29 who received the YFV17D yellow fever vaccine. The V gene is TRBV5-1 and the J gene is TRBJ2-7, with a tentative D gene TRBD1 over 5 matching bases. The starting material was PBMCs, obtained roughly 20 days after the first yellow fever vaccination. The CDR3 region: CASSPIDRFYEQYV. The bases read TGCGCCAGCAGCCCTATAGACAGATTCTACGAGCAGTACGTC.